This T cell receptor (beta chain) was obtained from a study of T cell responses to AZD1222 COVID-19 vaccine. Points from the study as a whole: Nearly half of the spike-specific TCRs reportedly recognize variant regions that carry no mutations. Most donors were white British and more were female, and clonal diversity was possibly underestimated.

The assay was immunoSEQ multiplex PCR, and TCRdb's table has in-frame clones only and misses some. Here the sample spans more than 95,000 clones, 88% being singletons. This clone appeared once. What it binds is not known. CDR1 LNHDA and CDR2 SQIVND come from the germline V gene (reference sequence). V shed 6 bases and J 4 bases; nucleotides not matched to a gene: 1. The CDR3 sequence is 12 residues long. The V and J genes are TRBV19 and TRBJ1-1; 8 bases fit TRBD1. The material sequenced was peripheral blood, taken 28 days after the second AZD1222 dose. This TCR was recovered from an adult who received the AZD1222 COVID-19 vaccine. This CDR3 reads CASRDRGTEAFF. The CDR3 DNA follows: TGTGCCAGTAGAGACAGGGGCACTGAAGCTTTCTTT.